This T cell receptor (beta chain) was obtained from a study of T-cell reconstitution after alpha-beta-depleted transplantation in children. This clonotype was seen a handful of times. Unique molecular identifiers were used to barcode this TCRbeta library. TCRdb re-analysed the PCR reads in MiXCR, keeping a single row per CDR3 protein. Of some 290,000 distinct CDR3 sequences in the sample, 9.9% were seen once. From germline, CDR1 is SGHRS and CDR2 YFSETQ. Between the trimmed V and J ends, which lost 7 bases and 5 bases, there was a span of 21 bases. This CDR3 contains 15 residues. The source of this sequence is a human donor who donated a stem cell graft to a child with SCID. The sample in question was PBMCs from the stem cell graft donor, obtained from the stem cell graft. V gene TRBV5-1 combines with J gene TRBJ2-5; possibly TRBD1 for D (6 bases). The DNA for the CDR3 is TGCGCCAGCGCAGAGACAGGCAAAACGGGGGAGACCCAGTACTTC. This gives the protein CASAETGKTGETQYF. Using reference TRBV5-1 and TRBJ2-5 for the parts outside the CDR3, the full variable domain is KAGVTQTPRYLIKTRGQQVTLSCSPISGHRSVSWYQQTPGQGLQFLFEYFSETQRNKGNFPGRFSGRQFSNSRSEMNVSTLELGDSALYLCASAETGKTGETQYFGPGTRLLVL.